Listed below are T cell receptor beta chains from one sample, sequenced in a study of CD8 T cells in ankylosing spondylitis. TCRdb re-called the 5' RACE reads through MiXCR, storing one row per CDR3 protein. Of around 300,000 distinct CDR3 sequences in the sample, about 9.9% are singletons; the top ten hold around 8.4%. Sample: blood, either unsorted or a sorted T cell fraction (not recorded which). Every receptor here comes from a female donor with ankylosing spondylitis or in good health (not recorded which). Both conserved end residues are trimmed from each CDR3.

j_call: TRBJ2-6
v_call: TRBV12-3/TRBV12-4
cdr3_aa: ASSLSVSNVLT

j_call: TRBJ2-7
v_call: TRBV7-9
cdr3_aa: ASRLGTGNYEQY

j_call: TRBJ1-3
v_call: TRBV4-1
cdr3_aa: ASSQSDSTGNTIY

j_call: TRBJ1-1
v_call: TRBV7-9
cdr3_aa: ASSSPSRRMNTEAF

j_call: TRBJ1-5
v_call: TRBV5-5
cdr3_aa: ASSLTATSNQPQH

j_call: TRBJ1-5
v_call: TRBV5-1
cdr3_aa: ASSLGTGRPQH

j_call: TRBJ2-7
v_call: TRBV20-1
cdr3_aa: SARPGTSGYEQY

j_call: TRBJ1-2
v_call: TRBV10-3
cdr3_aa: AISESVRQTHDGYT

j_call: TRBJ1-6
v_call: TRBV20-1
cdr3_aa: SARDLTASPLH

j_call: TRBJ2-1
v_call: TRBV27
cdr3_aa: AISRGLHEQF

j_call: TRBJ2-5
v_call: TRBV7-8
cdr3_aa: ASSFERVDTQY

j_call: TRBJ2-1
v_call: TRBV28
cdr3_aa: ASSLYRSPSYNEQF

j_call: TRBJ1-1
v_call: TRBV20-1
cdr3_aa: SAQTVNTEAF

j_call: TRBJ2-7
v_call: TRBV28
cdr3_aa: ASKRGVVDEQY

j_call: TRBJ1-6
v_call: TRBV5-1
cdr3_aa: ASSPEGLSNSPLH

j_call: TRBJ1-2
v_call: TRBV29-1
cdr3_aa: SVSHRDYGYT

j_call: TRBJ2-3
v_call: TRBV5-1
cdr3_aa: ASSLETSGRWTDTQY

j_call: TRBJ2-6
v_call: TRBV5-1
cdr3_aa: ASSLGTGFSGANVLT

j_call: TRBJ2-1
v_call: TRBV20-1
cdr3_aa: SARPGGFLGNEQF

j_call: TRBJ2-1
v_call: TRBV24-1
cdr3_aa: ATSARDRWDINEQF

j_call: TRBJ2-5
v_call: TRBV2
cdr3_aa: ASCLRASPGLAGPFQY

j_call: TRBJ2-2
v_call: TRBV5-1
cdr3_aa: ASSTQGTGELF

j_call: TRBJ1-2
v_call: TRBV20-1
cdr3_aa: SARGPHGYT

j_call: TRBJ1-1
v_call: TRBV19
cdr3_aa: ASRTGTGSSEAF

j_call: TRBJ1-2
v_call: TRBV5-8
cdr3_aa: ASNRRPAARGYT

j_call: TRBJ1-5
v_call: TRBV11-1
cdr3_aa: ASSYRRDHGLRNQPQH

j_call: TRBJ2-7
v_call: TRBV12-3/TRBV12-4
cdr3_aa: ASTTGGGYEQY

j_call: TRBJ2-3
v_call: TRBV10-3
cdr3_aa: AISESQGADTQY

j_call: TRBJ2-1
v_call: TRBV28
cdr3_aa: ASSLRSALRNEQF

j_call: TRBJ2-1
v_call: TRBV27
cdr3_aa: ASSLSGPSSYNEQF

j_call: TRBJ1-1
v_call: TRBV7-2
cdr3_aa: ASSLQTGSGTEAF

j_call: TRBJ2-1
v_call: TRBV7-6
cdr3_aa: ASSDTSGRSYNEQF

j_call: TRBJ2-7
v_call: TRBV20-1
cdr3_aa: SARLPDSSYEQY

j_call: TRBJ1-2
v_call: TRBV6-1
cdr3_aa: ASTLGLHERSNYGYT

j_call: TRBJ1-4
v_call: TRBV7-2
cdr3_aa: ASSAGVEKLF

j_call: TRBJ1-2
v_call: TRBV7-9
cdr3_aa: ASSPLAPDGYT

j_call: TRBJ2-3
v_call: TRBV7-8
cdr3_aa: ASSLAPRGGIDTQY

j_call: TRBJ2-2
v_call: TRBV6-1
cdr3_aa: ASSERGRGGHTGELF

j_call: TRBJ2-2
v_call: TRBV9
cdr3_aa: ASSVGQGASTGELF

j_call: TRBJ2-1
v_call: TRBV20-1
cdr3_aa: STERPGLAGVQF

j_call: TRBJ2-5
v_call: TRBV12-3/TRBV12-4
cdr3_aa: ASRLMVGETQY

j_call: TRBJ1-1
v_call: TRBV20-1
cdr3_aa: SARNRIPVGTEAF

j_call: TRBJ2-7
v_call: TRBV6-5
cdr3_aa: ASSYVFPGGEQY

j_call: TRBJ2-3
v_call: TRBV7-2
cdr3_aa: ASSLTRTYTDTQY

j_call: TRBJ2-1
v_call: TRBV7-2
cdr3_aa: ASSRGSQSYNEQF